This entry describes one T cell receptor beta chain. What antigen it recognizes has not been identified. No base-level quality is on record; no much larger clone is a single base apart. The V end loses 7 bases and the J end loses 0 bases, and a stretch of 13 bases separates them. CDR1 and CDR2 are drawn from the germline V gene: SQVTM, ANQGSEA. The CDR3, cysteine through phenylalanine, is 13 amino acids long. Only the CDR3 region is kept as DNA, spanning 39 bases read in frame from base 1. The trial excluded patients who had a history of autoimmune disease or were on systemic immunosuppression. In every dose cohort, peripheral blood was drawn for TCR sequencing at baseline, cycle 4 day 1, and cycle 7 day 1. The samples were taken from a phase I, first-in-human, multicenter, open-label dose-escalation trial of ivuxolimab. Adults with locally advanced or metastatic melanoma, renal cell, hepatocellular, or head and neck squamous cell carcinoma were enrolled in the trial. Before TCR sequencing, CD4+ T cells and CD8+ T cells from peripheral blood were sorted into separate populations.

The data were taken from a study of OX40 agonist ivuxolimab in advanced cancers. About the study as a whole: Ivuxolimab was a fully human IgG2 agonistic monoclonal antibody targeting the costimulatory receptor OX40 (CD134). Intravenous ivuxolimab was administered to patients every 2 weeks at six dose levels: 0.01, 0.1, 0.3, 1.5, 3 and 10 mg/kg. Of the 52 patients in dose escalation, about 20 had hepatocellular carcinoma, some 15 had melanoma, 9 had renal cell carcinoma and 9 had head and neck cancer. In the dose-escalation cohort, nearly 85% of patients were male, and the mean age was 60 years with a range of roughly 23 to 79. Prior anti-PD-1, anti-PD-L1 or anti-CTLA-4 therapy was permitted, and approximately 40% of dose-escalation patients had received checkpoint inhibitors. Partial responses occurred in three dose-escalation patients, of whom one had hepatocellular carcinoma and two had cutaneous melanoma. The purpose of peripheral TCRbeta sequencing was to test whether ivuxolimab changed TCR sequence diversity and led to clonal T-cell expansion. The paper reports the monotherapy dose-escalation portion (N of about 50 patients) of the phase I ivuxolimab trial. Broad study findings and their caveats: In the 0.1-3.0 mg/kg groups, partial responders were among the patients with the lowest normalized peripheral clonal expansion, particularly in CD8+ T cells. At doses from 0.1 to 3.0 mg/kg, clonal expansion was seen in both CD4+ and CD8+ blood T cells between baseline and week 6. After ivuxolimab, CD8+ T cells had more expanded clones than CD4+ T cells on average. Which antigens the clonally expanded peripheral T cells were specific for was not determined. Low levels of normalized T-cell clonal expansion were also seen in some nonresponding patients.

Genomic DNA was extracted from sorted cells for sequencing of the TCRbeta CDR3 region. TCRbeta CDR3 regions were sequenced using the immunoSEQ Assay. TCRdb re-hosts the immuneACCESS table, in-frame sequences only. Its copies lack some clones; in the studies checked, an unresolved V gene accounts for under half of them, and the cause for the rest is not known. A total of some 30,000 clones appear in this sample, roughly 83% of them only once. The ten largest clones add up to 20% to 25% of the sample. The receptor was derived from an adult with an advanced solid tumor such as melanoma, head and neck, liver or kidney cancer. Source: CD4+ or CD8+ T cells sorted from blood, taken in a trial of the OX40 agonist ivuxolimab. The rearranged chain carries TRBV29-1 and TRBJ2-7; a tentative D call is TRBD2 (7 bases match). The CDR3 reads as follows: CSGGGGASYEQYF. Here is the DNA: TGCAGCGGGGGTGGGGGGGCCTCCTACGAGCAGTACTTC.